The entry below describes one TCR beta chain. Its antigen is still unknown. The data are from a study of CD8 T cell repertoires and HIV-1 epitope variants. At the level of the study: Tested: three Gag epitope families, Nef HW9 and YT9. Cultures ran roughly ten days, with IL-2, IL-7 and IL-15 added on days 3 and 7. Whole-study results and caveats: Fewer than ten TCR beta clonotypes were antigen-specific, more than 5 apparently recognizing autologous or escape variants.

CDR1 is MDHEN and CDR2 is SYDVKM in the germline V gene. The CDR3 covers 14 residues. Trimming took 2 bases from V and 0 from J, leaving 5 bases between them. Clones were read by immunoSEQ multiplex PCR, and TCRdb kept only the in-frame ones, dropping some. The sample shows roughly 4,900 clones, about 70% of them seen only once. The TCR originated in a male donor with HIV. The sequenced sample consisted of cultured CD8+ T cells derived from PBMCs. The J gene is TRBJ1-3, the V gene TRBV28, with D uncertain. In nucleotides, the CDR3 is TGTGCCAGCAGTTTACCAGGCTCTGGAAACACCATATATTTT. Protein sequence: CASSLPGSGNTIYF.